A selection of T cell receptor beta chains follows, all from one sample in a study of CD8 T cells in Susac syndrome. MiXCR was run by TCRdb on the immunoSEQ multiplex PCR reads, yielding one entry per CDR3 protein. Seen here are under 95,000 distinct CDR3 sequences, just under 95% observed once, and the top ten hold about 0.28%. The source material was CD4+ T cells from PBMCs. The source of these receptors is a human donor with Susac syndrome. Both conserved end residues are part of each CDR3. D genes are given only for firm matches. Some rows mark clone size as missing; the rest say once, few, many or name a class of expanded clone.

V gene: TRBV28; J gene: TRBJ1-5; clone size: -; D gene: -; CDR3 DNA: TGTGCCAGCAGTTTGGGAGAGGGGCCCCAGCATTTT; CDR3 protein: CASSLGEGPQHF
V gene: TRBV5-5; J gene: TRBJ1-1; clone size: -; D gene: -; CDR3 DNA: TGTGCCAGCAGTCGGGGAGGGGGTTCCCCTGAAGCTTTCTTT; CDR3 protein: CASSRGGGSPEAFF
V gene: TRBV6-6; J gene: TRBJ1-4; clone size: -; D gene: -; CDR3 DNA: TGTGCCAGCAGTTATACAGGAGATGAAAAACTGTTTTTT; CDR3 protein: CASSYTGDEKLFF
V gene: TRBV29-1; J gene: TRBJ1-1; clone size: once; D gene: -; CDR3 DNA: TGCAGCGTCCGACAGGAGGTGAACACTGAAGCTTTCTTT; CDR3 protein: CSVRQEVNTEAFF
V gene: TRBV7-9; J gene: TRBJ2-1; clone size: once; D gene: -; CDR3 DNA: TGTGCCAGCAGCTTAGGGCGGAGTAATGAGCAGTTCTTC; CDR3 protein: CASSLGRSNEQFF
V gene: TRBV27; J gene: TRBJ2-1; clone size: -; D gene: TRBD1; CDR3 DNA: TGTGCCACGCGTAGACAGGGGGCGTTTAACTCCTACAATGAGCAGTTCTTC; CDR3 protein: CATRRQGAFNSYNEQFF
V gene: TRBV6-2/TRBV6-3; J gene: TRBJ1-2; clone size: -; D gene: -; CDR3 DNA: TGTGCCACTGTGGACAACTATGGCTACACCTTC; CDR3 protein: CATVDNYGYTF
V gene: TRBV7-9; J gene: TRBJ1-6; clone size: -; D gene: -; CDR3 DNA: TGTGCCAGCACCATATGGGGGCAGGCGGCTTCACCCCTCCACTTT; CDR3 protein: CASTIWGQAASPLHF
V gene: TRBV30; J gene: TRBJ2-7; clone size: -; D gene: TRBD1; CDR3 DNA: TGTGCCTGGAGAGAGGGGGCGGCCTCCTACGAGCAGTACTTC; CDR3 protein: CAWREGAASYEQYF
V gene: TRBV12-3/TRBV12-4; J gene: TRBJ1-2; clone size: -; D gene: -; CDR3 DNA: TGTGCCAGCAGTTTAGCGAGTAATAGTGCTAAATATGGCTACACCTTC; CDR3 protein: CASSLASNSAKYGYTF
V gene: TRBV7-9; J gene: TRBJ1-1; clone size: -; D gene: -; CDR3 DNA: TGTGCCAGCAGCCCTATGACAGAGAACACTGAAGCTTTCTTT; CDR3 protein: CASSPMTENTEAFF
V gene: TRBV29-1; J gene: TRBJ1-5; clone size: -; D gene: -; CDR3 DNA: TGCAGCGCGGGCCAAGGTACCACTCAGCCCCAGCATTTT; CDR3 protein: CSAGQGTTQPQHF
V gene: TRBV19; J gene: TRBJ2-5; clone size: -; D gene: TRBD1; CDR3 DNA: TGTGCCAGTAGTTCGCAGGGGGCGGAGGAGACCCAGTACTTC; CDR3 protein: CASSSQGAEETQYF
V gene: TRBV30; J gene: TRBJ1-5; clone size: -; D gene: -; CDR3 DNA: TGTGCCTGGAGTCCGACAGATAGCAATCAGCCCCAGCATTTT; CDR3 protein: CAWSPTDSNQPQHF
V gene: TRBV7-9; J gene: TRBJ2-5; clone size: -; D gene: -; CDR3 DNA: TGTGCCAGCAGGGCCCCCGACAACCAAGAGACCCAGTACTTC; CDR3 protein: CASRAPDNQETQYF
V gene: TRBV9; J gene: TRBJ1-3; clone size: -; D gene: -; CDR3 DNA: TGTGCCAGCAGCCTAACATCGGAGGGAAACACCATATATTTT; CDR3 protein: CASSLTSEGNTIYF
V gene: TRBV21-1; J gene: TRBJ2-2; clone size: -; D gene: -; CDR3 DNA: TGTGCCAGCAGCAAAGGGACAGGGGACACCGGGGAGCTGTTTTTT; CDR3 protein: CASSKGTGDTGELFF
V gene: TRBV29-1; J gene: TRBJ1-6; clone size: -; D gene: TRBD1; CDR3 DNA: TGCAGCGTCAAATCCGGGACAGGGGATTCACCCCTCCACTTT; CDR3 protein: CSVKSGTGDSPLHF
V gene: TRBV20-1; J gene: TRBJ2-7; clone size: -; D gene: -; CDR3 DNA: TGCAGTGCTAGAGATAGTGTAGTAGGGGACGTAGGCGAGCAGTACTTC; CDR3 protein: CSARDSVVGDVGEQYF
V gene: TRBV12-3/TRBV12-4; J gene: TRBJ2-1; clone size: -; D gene: -; CDR3 DNA: TGTGCCAGCAGTTTTCGGCAGAAGCAGTTCTTC; CDR3 protein: CASSFRQKQFF
V gene: TRBV25-1; J gene: TRBJ2-2; clone size: -; D gene: -; CDR3 DNA: TGTGCCAGCGGTGATTCCGGGGAGCTGTTTTTT; CDR3 protein: CASGDSGELFF
V gene: TRBV7-9; J gene: TRBJ2-7; clone size: -; D gene: -; CDR3 DNA: TGTGCCAGCAGCTTGCCAGGAGGGGCCTACGAGCAGTACTTC; CDR3 protein: CASSLPGGAYEQYF
V gene: TRBV4-1; J gene: TRBJ1-6; clone size: -; D gene: -; CDR3 DNA: TGCGCCAGCAGCCAAATGCAGGCCGACACCCTCCACTTT; CDR3 protein: CASSQMQADTLHF
V gene: TRBV14; J gene: TRBJ2-2; clone size: -; D gene: -; CDR3 DNA: TGTGCCAGCAGCCAAATTCGGGGGACCGGGGAGCTGTTTTTT; CDR3 protein: CASSQIRGTGELFF
V gene: TRBV7-2; J gene: TRBJ2-2; clone size: -; D gene: -; CDR3 DNA: TGTGCCAGCAGCTTAGCCGGATCGAACACCGGGGAGCTGTTTTTT; CDR3 protein: CASSLAGSNTGELFF
V gene: TRBV7-9; J gene: TRBJ2-4; clone size: -; D gene: TRBD1; CDR3 DNA: TGTGCCAGCAGCTGGTTACAGGGGGGTGGGAACATTCAGTACTTC; CDR3 protein: CASSWLQGGGNIQYF
V gene: TRBV6-5; J gene: TRBJ1-1; clone size: -; D gene: TRBD1; CDR3 DNA: TGTGCCAGCAGTTACTCGACAGGGACCACTGAAGCTTTCTTT; CDR3 protein: CASSYSTGTTEAFF
V gene: TRBV28; J gene: TRBJ2-3; clone size: -; D gene: -; CDR3 DNA: TGTGCCAGCAGTTTAGGGCTGGGGGCAGATACGCAGTATTTT; CDR3 protein: CASSLGLGADTQYF
V gene: TRBV7-2; J gene: TRBJ2-5; clone size: -; D gene: TRBD2; CDR3 DNA: TGTGCCAGCAGCTCTCTAGCGGGGGGTGAGACCCAGTACTTC; CDR3 protein: CASSSLAGGETQYF
V gene: TRBV12-3/TRBV12-4; J gene: TRBJ2-2; clone size: -; D gene: -; CDR3 DNA: TGTGCCAGCAGTTTCCCGGGCCTCAGGGAGCTGTTTTTT; CDR3 protein: CASSFPGLRELFF
V gene: TRBV3-1; J gene: TRBJ2-1; clone size: -; D gene: -; CDR3 DNA: TGTGCCAGCAGTCGAAACAATGAGCAGTTCTTC; CDR3 protein: CASSRNNEQFF
V gene: TRBV6-5; J gene: TRBJ2-3; clone size: -; D gene: -; CDR3 DNA: TGTGCCAGCAGTTACAGGGGGTTCTCTAGCACAGATACGCAGTATTTT; CDR3 protein: CASSYRGFSSTDTQYF
V gene: TRBV10-3; J gene: TRBJ2-1; clone size: -; D gene: -; CDR3 DNA: TGTGCCACTTACTCCTCCCGGGACATGAACAATGAGCAGTTCTTC; CDR3 protein: CATYSSRDMNNEQFF
V gene: TRBV29-1; J gene: TRBJ2-7; clone size: -; D gene: TRBD1; CDR3 DNA: TGCAGCGTTGCGGGACAGGCAACCTACGAGCAGTACTTC; CDR3 protein: CSVAGQATYEQYF
V gene: TRBV28; J gene: TRBJ2-5; clone size: -; D gene: -; CDR3 DNA: TGTGCCAGCAGCCGTATGGGCCCTCAAGAGACCCAGTACTTC; CDR3 protein: CASSRMGPQETQYF
V gene: TRBV5-1; J gene: TRBJ1-2; clone size: once; D gene: -; CDR3 DNA: TGCGCCAGCAGCTTGGATGGGAATAGGGGCTATCGCTACACCTTC; CDR3 protein: CASSLDGNRGYRYTF
V gene: TRBV4-3; J gene: TRBJ2-2; clone size: -; D gene: TRBD1; CDR3 DNA: TGCGCCAGCAGCCGGGGACAGGGGATGGACACCGGGGAGCTGTTTTTT; CDR3 protein: CASSRGQGMDTGELFF
V gene: TRBV28; J gene: TRBJ2-3; clone size: -; D gene: -; CDR3 DNA: TGTGCCAGCAGTTTTGGGGGGGCACGTAATACGCAGTATTTT; CDR3 protein: CASSFGGARNTQYF